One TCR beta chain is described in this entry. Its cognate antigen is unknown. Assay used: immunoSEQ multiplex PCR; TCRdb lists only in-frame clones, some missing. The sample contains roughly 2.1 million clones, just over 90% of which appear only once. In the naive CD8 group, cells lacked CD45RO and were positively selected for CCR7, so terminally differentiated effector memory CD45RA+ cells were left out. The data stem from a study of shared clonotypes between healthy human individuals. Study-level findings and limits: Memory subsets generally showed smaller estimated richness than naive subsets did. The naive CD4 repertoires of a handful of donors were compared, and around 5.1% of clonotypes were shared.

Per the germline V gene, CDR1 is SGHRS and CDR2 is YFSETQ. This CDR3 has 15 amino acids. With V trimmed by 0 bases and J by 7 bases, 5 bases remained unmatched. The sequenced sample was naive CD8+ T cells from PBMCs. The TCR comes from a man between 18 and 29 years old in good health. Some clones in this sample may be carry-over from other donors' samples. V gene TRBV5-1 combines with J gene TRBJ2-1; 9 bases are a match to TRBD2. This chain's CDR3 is CASSLGLAGWNEQFF. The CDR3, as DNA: TGCGCCAGCAGCTTGGGGCTAGCGGGGTGGAATGAGCAGTTCTTC. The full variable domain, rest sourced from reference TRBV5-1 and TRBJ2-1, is KAGVTQTPRYLIKTRGQQVTLSCSPISGHRSVSWYQQTPGQGLQFLFEYFSETQRNKGNFPGRFSGRQFSNSRSEMNVSTLELGDSALYLCASSLGLAGWNEQFFGPGTRLTVL.